This TCR beta chain was recorded in a study of T cell changes during pregnancy in multiple sclerosis. Deletions cut 4 bases from V and 5 bases from J, with 12 bases between. Germline V gene data show CDR1 as KGHSH and CDR2 as LQKENI. The CDR3 totals 14 residues. The protocol was immunoSEQ multiplex PCR, while the TCRdb copy is restricted to in-frame clones and leaves out a portion. The sample consists of over 60,000 clones, approximately 92% of them appearing once. The V gene is TRBV18, the J gene TRBJ1-5; a possible D gene is TRBD1 (6 bases). This TCR came from a female donor with multiple sclerosis, enrolled in a pregnancy study. The sequenced sample was peripheral blood, obtained in the first trimester of pregnancy. The CDR3 region has the DNA TGTGCCAGCTCACAGAGGGGGAGCGATCAGCCCCAGCATTTT. The encoded protein is CASSQRGSDQPQHF.